This TCR beta chain was retrieved from a study of blood T cell repertoires in COVID-19. Study-level background: COVID-19 samples collected from the United States, Italy and Spain covered acute and convalescent phases. Nucleic acid was either cDNA or gDNA, and it came from T cells, B-cell-depleted T cells, or PBMCs.

The CDR3 extends over 15 amino acids. Germline trimming cut 6 bases from V and 5 bases from J; bases unmatched to any gene: 4. CDR1 and CDR2 (germline): MRHNA, SNTAGT. Under the authors' procedure: Researchers report that nucleated cell counts were estimated from reference gene primer amplification. Using immunoSEQ multiplex PCR, the repertoire was profiled, and TCRdb retains in-frame clones only, with some absent. The V and J calls and clone size were taken over from that table, and D and trimming were inferred from the DNA. The sample lists under 150,000 clones, around 79% seen once, with approximately 4% in the top ten. This clone has only one observation.

The sequence was obtained from a man aged 55 to 69 with acute or convalescent COVID-19. V gene TRBV6-4 combines with J gene TRBJ2-1; 13 bases are a match to TRBD2. What was sequenced was peripheral blood. CDR3 region: CASSKTSGRNNEQFF. For the CDR3, the DNA is TGTGCCAGCAGCAAGACTAGCGGGAGGAACAATGAGCAGTTCTTC.